This entry is about one T cell receptor (beta chain). Germline CDR1 and CDR2: MDHEN and SYDVKM. The CDR3 is 13 amino acids. The germline V and J ends were trimmed by 8 bases and 4 bases, with 14 bases remaining between them. The record originates from a study of blood T cell repertoires in COVID-19. Study-level background: Acute and convalescent COVID-19 specimens originated in the United States, Italy and Spain. PBMCs, B-cell-depleted T cells, or T cells provided the cDNA or gDNA that made up the material.

Study processing details: The assay estimated nucleated cells by amplifying reference gene primers. Method: immunoSEQ multiplex PCR; TCRdb's copy keeps in-frame clones and lacks some. V and J calls and clone size follow that table, whereas D and trimming were derived from the DNA. The sample contains fewer than 250,000 clones, 70% to 85% of which appear only once. The sequencing sample was made of peripheral blood. The sequence was obtained from an elderly woman with acute or convalescent COVID-19. The chain combines TRBV28 with TRBJ1-1; D is possibly TRBD1 (5 bases). CDR3 nucleotides: TGTGCCAGCCAAGGGGCGATTGGCACTGAAGCTTTCTTT. Protein product: CASQGAIGTEAFF.